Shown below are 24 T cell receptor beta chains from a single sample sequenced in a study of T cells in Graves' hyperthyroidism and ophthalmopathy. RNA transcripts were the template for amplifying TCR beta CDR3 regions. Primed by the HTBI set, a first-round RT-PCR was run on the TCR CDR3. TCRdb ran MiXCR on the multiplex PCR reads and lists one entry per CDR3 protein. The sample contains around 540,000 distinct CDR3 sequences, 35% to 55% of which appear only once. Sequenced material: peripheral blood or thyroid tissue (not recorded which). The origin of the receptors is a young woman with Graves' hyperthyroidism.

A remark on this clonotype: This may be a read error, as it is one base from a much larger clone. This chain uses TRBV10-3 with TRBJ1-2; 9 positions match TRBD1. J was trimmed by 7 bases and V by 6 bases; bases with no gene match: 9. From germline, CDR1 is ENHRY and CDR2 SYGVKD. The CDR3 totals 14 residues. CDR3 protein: CAISPDRGRSGYTF. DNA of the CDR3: TGTGCCATCAGCCCGGACAGGGGAAGGAGTGGCTACACCTTC.

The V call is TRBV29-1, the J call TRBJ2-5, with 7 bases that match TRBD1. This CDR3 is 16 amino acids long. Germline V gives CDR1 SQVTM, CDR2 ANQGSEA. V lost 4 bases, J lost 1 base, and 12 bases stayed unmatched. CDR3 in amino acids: CSVGLRRDRIQETQYF. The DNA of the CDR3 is TGCAGCGTTGGACTGAGACGGGACAGAATCCAAGAGACCCAGTACTTC.

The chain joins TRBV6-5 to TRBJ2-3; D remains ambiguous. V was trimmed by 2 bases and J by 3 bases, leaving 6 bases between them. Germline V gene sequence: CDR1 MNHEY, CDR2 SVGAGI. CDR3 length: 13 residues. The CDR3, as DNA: TGTGCCAGCAGTTACCTAGGGACAGATACGCAGTATTTT. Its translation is CASSYLGTDTQYF.

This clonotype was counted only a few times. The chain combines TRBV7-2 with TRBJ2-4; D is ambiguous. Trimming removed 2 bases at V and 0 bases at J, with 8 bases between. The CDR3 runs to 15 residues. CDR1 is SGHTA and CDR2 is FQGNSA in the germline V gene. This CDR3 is CASSLLVLAKNIQYF. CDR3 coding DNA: TGTGCCAGCAGCTTACTAGTGCTAGCCAAAAACATTCAGTACTTC.

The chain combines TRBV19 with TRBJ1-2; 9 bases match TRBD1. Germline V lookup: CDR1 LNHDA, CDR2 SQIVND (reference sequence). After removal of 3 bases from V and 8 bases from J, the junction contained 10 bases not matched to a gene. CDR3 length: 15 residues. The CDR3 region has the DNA TGTGCCAGTAGTATTTGGTTCGGACAGGGGTTCGGCTACACCTTC. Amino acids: CASSIWFGQGFGYTF.

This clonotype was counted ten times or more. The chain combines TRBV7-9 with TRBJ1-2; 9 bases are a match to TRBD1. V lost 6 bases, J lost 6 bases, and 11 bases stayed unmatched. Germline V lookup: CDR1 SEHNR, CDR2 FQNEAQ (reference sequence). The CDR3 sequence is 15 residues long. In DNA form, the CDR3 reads TGTGCCAGCAGGTCTGCACAGGGACAGGGAAATGGCTACACCTTC. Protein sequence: CASRSAQGQGNGYTF.

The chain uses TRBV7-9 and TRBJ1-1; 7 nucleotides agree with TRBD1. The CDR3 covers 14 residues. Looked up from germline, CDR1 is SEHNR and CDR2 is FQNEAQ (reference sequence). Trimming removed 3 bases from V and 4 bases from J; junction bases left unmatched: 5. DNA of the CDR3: TGTGCCAGCAGCTTTGAACAGGGGATCACTGAAGCTTTCTTT. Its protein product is CASSFEQGITEAFF.

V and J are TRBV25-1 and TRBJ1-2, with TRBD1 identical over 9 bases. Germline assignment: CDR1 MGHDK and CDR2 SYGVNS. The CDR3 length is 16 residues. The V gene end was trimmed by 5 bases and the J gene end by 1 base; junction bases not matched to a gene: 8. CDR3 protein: CASSIYGTGINYGYTF. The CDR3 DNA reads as TGTGCCAGCAGTATCTACGGGACAGGGATTAACTATGGCTACACCTTC.

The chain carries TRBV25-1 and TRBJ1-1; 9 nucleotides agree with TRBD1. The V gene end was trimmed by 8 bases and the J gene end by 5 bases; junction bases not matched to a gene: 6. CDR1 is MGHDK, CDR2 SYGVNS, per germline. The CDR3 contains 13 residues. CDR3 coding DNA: TGTGCCAGCGTGGGACAGGGCGGTACTGAAGCTTTCTTT. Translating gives CASVGQGGTEAFF.

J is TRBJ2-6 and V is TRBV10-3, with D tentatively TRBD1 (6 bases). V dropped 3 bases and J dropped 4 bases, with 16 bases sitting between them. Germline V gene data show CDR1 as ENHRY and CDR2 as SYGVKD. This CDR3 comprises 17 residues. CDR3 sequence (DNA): TGTGCCATCAGTGAAGTGGGGGCCCTCCGGGGGGCCAACGTCCTGACTTTC. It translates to CAISEVGALRGANVLTF.

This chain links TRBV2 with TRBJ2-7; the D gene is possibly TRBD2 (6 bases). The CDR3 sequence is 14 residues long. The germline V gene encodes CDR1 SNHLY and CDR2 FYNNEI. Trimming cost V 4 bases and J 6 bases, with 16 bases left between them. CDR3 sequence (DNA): TGTGCCAGCAGTGCTAGCGCCCCTTCCGGCGAGCAGTACTTC. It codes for CASSASAPSGEQYF.

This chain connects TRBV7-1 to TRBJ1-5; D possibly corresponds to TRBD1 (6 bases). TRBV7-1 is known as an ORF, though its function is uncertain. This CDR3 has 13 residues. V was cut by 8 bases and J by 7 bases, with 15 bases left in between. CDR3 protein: CASGLQGEQPQHF. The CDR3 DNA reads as TGTGCCAGCGGCCTACAGGGTGAGCAGCCCCAGCATTTT.

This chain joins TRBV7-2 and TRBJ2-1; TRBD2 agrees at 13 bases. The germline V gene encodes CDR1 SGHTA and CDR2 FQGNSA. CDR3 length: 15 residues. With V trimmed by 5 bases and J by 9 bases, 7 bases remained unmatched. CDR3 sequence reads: CASSQGLAGHREQFF. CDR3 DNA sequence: TGTGCCAGCAGCCAGGGACTAGCGGGACATCGTGAGCAGTTCTTC.

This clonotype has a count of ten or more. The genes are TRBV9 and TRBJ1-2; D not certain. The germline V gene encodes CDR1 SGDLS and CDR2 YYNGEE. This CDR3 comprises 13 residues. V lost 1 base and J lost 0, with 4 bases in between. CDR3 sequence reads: CASSVSTNYGYTF. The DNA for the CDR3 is TGTGCCAGCAGCGTATCAACTAACTATGGCTACACCTTC.

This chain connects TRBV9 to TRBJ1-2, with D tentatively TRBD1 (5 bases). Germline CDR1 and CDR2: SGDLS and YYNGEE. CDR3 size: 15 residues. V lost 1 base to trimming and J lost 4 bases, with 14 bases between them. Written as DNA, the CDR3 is TGTGCCAGCAGCGTAAGGCAGGGTCCGGGCTATGGCTACACCTTC. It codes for CASSVRQGPGYGYTF.

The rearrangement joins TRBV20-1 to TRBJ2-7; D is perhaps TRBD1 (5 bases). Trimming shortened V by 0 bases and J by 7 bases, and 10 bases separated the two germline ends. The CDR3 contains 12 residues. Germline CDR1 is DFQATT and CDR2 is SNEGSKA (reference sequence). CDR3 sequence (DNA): TGCAGTGCTAGAGATCGGAACAGGGAGCAGTACTTC. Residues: CSARDRNREQYF.

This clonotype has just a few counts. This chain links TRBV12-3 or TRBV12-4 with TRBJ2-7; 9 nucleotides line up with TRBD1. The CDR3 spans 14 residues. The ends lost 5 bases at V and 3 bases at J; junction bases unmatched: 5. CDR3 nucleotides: TGTGCCAGCAGTATGGGACAGGGTGGCTACGAGCAGTACTTC. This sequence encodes CASSMGQGGYEQYF.

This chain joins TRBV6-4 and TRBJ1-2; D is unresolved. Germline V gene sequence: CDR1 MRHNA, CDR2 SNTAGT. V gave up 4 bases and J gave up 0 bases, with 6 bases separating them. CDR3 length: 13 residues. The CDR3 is CASSGPPNYGYTF. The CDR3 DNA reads TGTGCCAGCAGTGGTCCGCCTAACTATGGCTACACCTTC.

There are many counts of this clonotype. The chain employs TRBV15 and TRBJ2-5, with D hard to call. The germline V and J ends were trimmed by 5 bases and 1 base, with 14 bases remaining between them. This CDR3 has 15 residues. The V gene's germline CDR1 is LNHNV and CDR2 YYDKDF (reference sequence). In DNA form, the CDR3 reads TGTGCCACCAGCGTCCCCGGCACTGGCCAAGAGACCCAGTACTTC. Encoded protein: CATSVPGTGQETQYF.

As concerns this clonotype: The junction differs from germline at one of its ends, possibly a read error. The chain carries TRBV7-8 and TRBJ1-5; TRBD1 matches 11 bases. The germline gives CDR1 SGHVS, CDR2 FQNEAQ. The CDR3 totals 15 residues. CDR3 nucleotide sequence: TGCGCCAGCAGCGGGGACAGGGGGGTAAATCAGCCCCAGCATTTT. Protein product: CASSGDRGVNQPQHF.

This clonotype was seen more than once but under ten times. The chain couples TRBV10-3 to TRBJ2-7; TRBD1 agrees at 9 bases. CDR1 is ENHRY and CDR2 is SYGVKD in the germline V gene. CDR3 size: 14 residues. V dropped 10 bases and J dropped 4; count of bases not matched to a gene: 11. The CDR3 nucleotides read TGTGCCAGCAGGTCCGGGACAGGGTTTTACGAGCAGTACTTC. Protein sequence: CASRSGTGFYEQYF.

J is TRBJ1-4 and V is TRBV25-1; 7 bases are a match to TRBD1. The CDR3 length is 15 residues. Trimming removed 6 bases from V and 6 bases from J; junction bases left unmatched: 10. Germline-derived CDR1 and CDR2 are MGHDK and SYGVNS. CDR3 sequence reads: CASRARGGQDEKLFF. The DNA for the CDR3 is TGTGCCAGCAGAGCTCGAGGGGGCCAGGATGAAAAACTGTTTTTT.

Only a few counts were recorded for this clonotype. CDR3 nucleotide sequence: TGTGCCAGCAGTTTCTGGGATCCGAACACTGAAGCTTTCTTT. This encodes CASSFWDPNTEAFF. V usage is TRBV6-5 and J usage is TRBJ1-1; the D is unclear. This CDR3 has 14 residues. Germline V lookup: CDR1 MNHEY, CDR2 SVGAGI. V was cut by 4 bases and J by 1 base, with 10 bases left in between.

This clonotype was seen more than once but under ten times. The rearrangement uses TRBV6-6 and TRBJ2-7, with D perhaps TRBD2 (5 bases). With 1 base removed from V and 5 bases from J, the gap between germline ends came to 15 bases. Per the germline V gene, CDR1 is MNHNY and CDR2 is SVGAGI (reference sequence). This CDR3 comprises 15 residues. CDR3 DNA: TGTGCCAGCAGTTACTTTATTGGAGGTTTCAACGAGCAGTACTTC. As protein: CASSYFIGGFNEQYF.